A selection of T cell receptor beta chains follows, all from one sample in a study of cytomegalovirus exposure and HLA in healthy donors. This table comes from immunoSEQ multiplex PCR, and its TCRdb copy is limited to in-frame clones, with some not included. The sample lists some 79,000 clones, approximately 94% seen once, with roughly 3.2% in the top ten. The sample comprised PBMCs. Receptors originate from a woman aged 18-29 years in good health and CMV-seropositive. The CDR3 runs from the conserved cysteine through the conserved F or W. A D gene is named only where the DNA matches it firmly. Clone size is given for some rows only: seen once, a few or many times, or a class if the clone is expanded.

-	TRBV5-4	TRBD1	17	TRBJ1-2	CASSLPDFGTGGGGYTF	TGTGCCAGCAGTCTCCCCGACTTCGGGACAGGGGGCGGAGGCTACACCTTC
-	TRBV5-4	-	15	TRBJ2-5	CASSPQWTLGETQYF	TGTGCCAGCAGCCCGCAGTGGACACTCGGAGAGACCCAGTACTTC
-	TRBV19	TRBD1	15	TRBJ1-1	CASTARRGLGTEAFF	TGTGCCAGTACCGCCCGCAGGGGGCTGGGCACTGAAGCTTTCTTT
-	TRBV5-6	-	14	TRBJ2-1	CASSFGQAYNEQFF	TGTGCCAGCAGCTTCGGACAAGCCTACAATGAGCAGTTCTTC
-	TRBV28	-	19	TRBJ1-3	CASSFDGTTPRFSGNTIYF	TGTGCCAGCAGTTTCGATGGAACTACCCCTCGTTTCTCTGGAAACACCATATATTTT
-	TRBV27	TRBD1	18	TRBJ1-1	CASSLTGGDLLMNTEAFF	TGTGCCAGCAGTCTGACAGGGGGCGACCTACTTATGAACACTGAAGCTTTCTTT
once	TRBV5-4	-	14	TRBJ1-1	CASSRVGANTEAFF	TGTGCCAGCAGCCGGGTGGGGGCTAACACTGAAGCTTTCTTT
-	TRBV5-4	-	15	TRBJ2-7	CASSSGQRSSYEQYF	TGTGCCAGCAGTTCCGGCCAGAGGAGCTCCTACGAGCAGTACTTC
-	TRBV4-3	-	14	TRBJ2-1	CASSLEYMANEQFF	TGCGCCAGCAGCCTAGAATATATGGCCAATGAGCAGTTCTTC
-	TRBV18	TRBD1	17	TRBJ1-1	CASSPTGGVRMSTEAFF	TGTGCCAGCTCACCCACAGGGGGGGTACGGATGAGCACTGAAGCTTTCTTT
once	TRBV19	TRBD1	14	TRBJ2-2	CASSIRGGSGELFF	TGTGCCAGTAGTATACGAGGGGGCTCCGGGGAGCTGTTTTTT
-	TRBV10-3	TRBD1	14	TRBJ2-7	CAISETGGIYEQYF	TGTGCCATCAGTGAGACAGGGGGCATATACGAGCAGTACTTC
once	TRBV5-4	-	15	TRBJ1-1	CASSDVRTAIDEAFF	TGTGCCAGCAGCGACGTACGGACAGCGATAGATGAAGCTTTCTTT
-	TRBV30	-	12	TRBJ2-1	CAWSPRRGEQFF	TGTGCCTGGAGTCCCCGCAGAGGTGAGCAGTTCTTC
-	TRBV6-1	-	15	TRBJ1-6	CASRRGTQTFSPLHF	TGTGCCAGCAGGAGGGGGACCCAAACTTTTTCACCCCTCCACTTT
-	TRBV5-1	-	14	TRBJ2-5	CASSKGSQGETQYF	TGCGCCAGCAGCAAAGGTTCGCAGGGAGAGACCCAGTACTTC
once	TRBV10-2	TRBD2	13	TRBJ2-7	CASMGGLAGEQYF	TGCGCCAGCATGGGCGGACTAGCGGGCGAGCAGTACTTC
-	TRBV7-2	-	17	TRBJ1-4	CASSFSGGGSGGEKLFF	TGTGCCAGCAGCTTTAGTGGCGGGGGCTCGGGAGGTGAAAAACTGTTTTTT
-	TRBV9	-	15	TRBJ2-7	CASSVFGDSTYEQYF	TGTGCCAGCAGCGTATTTGGGGACTCAACCTACGAGCAGTACTTC
-	TRBV6-4	TRBD2	14	TRBJ2-1	CAKRTSGSSDEQFF	TGTGCCAAGAGGACTAGCGGGAGTTCGGATGAGCAGTTCTTC
-	TRBV27	TRBD2	15	TRBJ2-2	CASSLLAGASGELFF	TGTGCCAGCAGTTTATTAGCGGGGGCATCCGGGGAGCTGTTTTTT
once	TRBV6-1	TRBD1	16	TRBJ1-5	CASSGGQGLSGQPQHF	TGTGCCAGCAGTGGTGGACAGGGGCTTTCTGGGCAGCCCCAGCATTTT
-	TRBV29-1	-	12	TRBJ2-5	CSVGAEEQTQYF	TGCAGCGTTGGGGCCGAAGAACAGACCCAGTACTTC
-	TRBV28	-	16	TRBJ1-2	CASSFGYRDQNYGYTF	TGTGCCAGCAGTTTTGGGTACAGAGACCAAAACTATGGCTACACCTTC
-	TRBV28	TRBD1	17	TRBJ2-7	CASSLGWTGQLTYEQYF	TGTGCCAGCAGTTTAGGCTGGACAGGGCAGTTAACCTACGAGCAGTACTTC
-	TRBV10-3	-	13	TRBJ2-5	CAISGTPQETQYF	TGTGCCATCAGTGGGACTCCACAAGAGACCCAGTACTTC
-	TRBV28	TRBD2	16	TRBJ2-1	CASSFRTSGEYNEQFF	TGTGCCAGCAGTTTCCGGACTAGCGGGGAATACAATGAGCAGTTCTTC
-	TRBV6-6	-	16	TRBJ1-4	CASSYAPTATNEKLFF	TGTGCCAGCAGTTACGCACCGACAGCCACGAATGAAAAACTGTTTTTT
-	TRBV7-3	TRBD1	15	TRBJ2-1	CASSLSGGKDNEQFF	TGTGCCAGCAGCTTATCAGGGGGTAAGGACAATGAGCAGTTCTTC
-	TRBV28	TRBD2	15	TRBJ2-2	CASSPSGTSTGELFF	TGTGCCAGCAGTCCCTCCGGGACTAGCACCGGGGAGCTGTTTTTT
once	TRBV29-1	TRBD1	14	TRBJ1-4	CSVLGTVKNEKLFF	TGCAGCGTACTAGGGACAGTAAAGAATGAAAAACTGTTTTTT
once	TRBV4-1	TRBD1	15	TRBJ2-7	CASSHGTDRNYEQYF	TGCGCCAGCAGCCACGGGACAGATCGTAACTACGAGCAGTACTTC
few	TRBV5-1	TRBD1	14	TRBJ2-3	CASSLGTVRDTQYF	TGCGCCAGCAGCTTAGGGACAGTTAGAGATACGCAGTATTTT
-	TRBV28	-	15	TRBJ2-7	CASSFGASEAYEQYF	TGTGCCAGCAGTTTCGGGGCTAGCGAAGCCTACGAGCAGTACTTC
-	TRBV4-1	-	14	TRBJ2-7	CASSQADKRGEQYF	TGCGCCAGCAGCCAAGCCGACAAAAGAGGGGAGCAGTACTTC
-	TRBV10-2	-	13	TRBJ2-7	CASRRTEFYEQYF	TGCGCCAGCAGAAGGACAGAGTTCTACGAGCAGTACTTC